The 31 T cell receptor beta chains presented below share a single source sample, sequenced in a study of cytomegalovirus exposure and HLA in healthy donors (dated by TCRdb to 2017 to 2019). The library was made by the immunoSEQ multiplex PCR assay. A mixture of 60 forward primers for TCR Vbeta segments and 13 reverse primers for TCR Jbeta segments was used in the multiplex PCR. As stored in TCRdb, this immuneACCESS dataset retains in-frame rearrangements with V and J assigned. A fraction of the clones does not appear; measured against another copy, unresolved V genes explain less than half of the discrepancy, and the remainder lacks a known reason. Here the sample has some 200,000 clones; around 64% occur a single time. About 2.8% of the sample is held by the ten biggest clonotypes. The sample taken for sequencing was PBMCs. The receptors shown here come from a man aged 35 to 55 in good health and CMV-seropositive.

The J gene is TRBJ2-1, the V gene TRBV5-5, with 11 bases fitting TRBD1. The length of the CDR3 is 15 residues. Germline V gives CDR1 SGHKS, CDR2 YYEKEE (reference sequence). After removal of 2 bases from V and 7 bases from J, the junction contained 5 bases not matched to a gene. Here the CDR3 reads CASSLGQGAKNEQFF. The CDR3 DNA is TGTGCCAGCAGCTTAGGACAGGGGGCAAAGAATGAGCAGTTCTTC.

The CDR3: CASSQGWGVMQETQYF. CDR3 bases: TGCGCCAGCAGCCAAGGATGGGGAGTGATGCAAGAGACCCAGTACTTC. The chain recombines TRBV5-1 with TRBJ2-5; a possible D gene is TRBD2 (5 bases). The germline V gene encodes CDR1 SGHRS and CDR2 YFSETQ. V was clipped by 4 bases and J by 2 bases, with 18 bases between them. CDR3 length equals 16 residues.

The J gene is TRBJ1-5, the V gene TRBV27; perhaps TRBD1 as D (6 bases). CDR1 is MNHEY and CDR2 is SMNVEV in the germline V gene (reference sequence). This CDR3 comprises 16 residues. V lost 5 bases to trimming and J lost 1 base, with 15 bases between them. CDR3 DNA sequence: TGTGCCAGCAGTCCCTTAACAGGGAAGAGCAATCAGCCCCAGCATTTT. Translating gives CASSPLTGKSNQPQHF.

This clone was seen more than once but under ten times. CDR3: CASSVAGSMGSYEQYF. The CDR3, as DNA: TGTGCCAGCAGCGTAGCAGGGTCCATGGGCTCCTACGAGCAGTACTTC. The chain recombines TRBV9 with TRBJ2-7; a possible D gene is TRBD1 (5 bases). This CDR3 is 16 amino acids long. The V end lost 0 bases, the J end lost 0 bases, and 13 bases lay between the germline ends. The germline V gene has CDR1 SGDLS and CDR2 YYNGEE. Full variable domain (missing parts from reference TRBV9 and TRBJ2-7): DSGVTQTPKHLITATGQRVTLRCSPRSGDLSVYWYQQSLDQGLQFLIQYYNGEERAKGNILERFSAQQFPDLHSELNLSSLELGDSALYFCASSVAGSMGSYEQYFGPGTRLTVT.

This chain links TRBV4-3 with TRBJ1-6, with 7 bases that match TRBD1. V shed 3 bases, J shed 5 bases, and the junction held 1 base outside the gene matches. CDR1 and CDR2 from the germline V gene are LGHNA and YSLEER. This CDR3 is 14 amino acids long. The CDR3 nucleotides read TGCGCCAGCAGCCATGGGACAGATAATTCACCCCTCCACTTT. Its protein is CASSHGTDNSPLHF.

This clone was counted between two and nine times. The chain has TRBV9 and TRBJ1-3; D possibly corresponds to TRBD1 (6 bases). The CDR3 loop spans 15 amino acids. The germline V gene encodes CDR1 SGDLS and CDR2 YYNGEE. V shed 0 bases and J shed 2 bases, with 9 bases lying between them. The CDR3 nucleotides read TGTGCCAGCAGCGTAGGGCCAGGGGCTGGAAACACCATATATTTT. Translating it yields CASSVGPGAGNTIYF.

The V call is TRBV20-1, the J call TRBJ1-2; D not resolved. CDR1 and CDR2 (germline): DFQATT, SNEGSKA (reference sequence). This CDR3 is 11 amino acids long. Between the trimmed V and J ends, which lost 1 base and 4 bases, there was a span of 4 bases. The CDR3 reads CSARVGYGYTF. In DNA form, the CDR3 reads TGCAGTGCTAGAGTCGGCTATGGCTACACCTTC.

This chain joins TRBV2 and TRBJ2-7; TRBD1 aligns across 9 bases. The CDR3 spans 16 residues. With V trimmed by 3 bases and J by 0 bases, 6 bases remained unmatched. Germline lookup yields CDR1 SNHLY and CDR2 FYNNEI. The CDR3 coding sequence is TGTGCCAGCAGTGACCCACAGGGGGCCAGCTCCTACGAGCAGTACTTC. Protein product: CASSDPQGASSYEQYF.

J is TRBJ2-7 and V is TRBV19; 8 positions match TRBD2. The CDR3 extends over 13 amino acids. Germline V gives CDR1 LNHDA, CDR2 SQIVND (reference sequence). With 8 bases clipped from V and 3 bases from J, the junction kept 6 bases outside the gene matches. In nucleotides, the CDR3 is TGTGCCAGTGCTCCGGGACTAGACTACGAGCAGTACTTC. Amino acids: CASAPGLDYEQYF.

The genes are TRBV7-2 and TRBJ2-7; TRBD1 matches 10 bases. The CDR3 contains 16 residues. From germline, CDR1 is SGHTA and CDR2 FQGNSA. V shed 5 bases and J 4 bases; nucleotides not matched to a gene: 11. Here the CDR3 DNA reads TGTGCCAGCAGCCCCCTCCCTCCGGGACAGGGGTACGAGCAGTACTTC. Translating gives CASSPLPPGQGYEQYF.

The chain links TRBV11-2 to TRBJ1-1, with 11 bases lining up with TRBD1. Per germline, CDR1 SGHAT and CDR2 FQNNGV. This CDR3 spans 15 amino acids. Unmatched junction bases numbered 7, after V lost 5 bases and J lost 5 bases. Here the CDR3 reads CASSPRDRGWTEAFF. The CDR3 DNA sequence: TGTGCCAGCAGCCCCCGGGACAGGGGGTGGACTGAAGCTTTCTTT.

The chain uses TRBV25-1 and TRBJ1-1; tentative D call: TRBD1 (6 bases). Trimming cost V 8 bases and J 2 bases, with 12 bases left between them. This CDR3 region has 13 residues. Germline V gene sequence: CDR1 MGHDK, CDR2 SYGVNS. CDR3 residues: CASGRTENTEAFF. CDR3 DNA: TGTGCCAGCGGGCGGACAGAAAACACTGAAGCTTTCTTT.

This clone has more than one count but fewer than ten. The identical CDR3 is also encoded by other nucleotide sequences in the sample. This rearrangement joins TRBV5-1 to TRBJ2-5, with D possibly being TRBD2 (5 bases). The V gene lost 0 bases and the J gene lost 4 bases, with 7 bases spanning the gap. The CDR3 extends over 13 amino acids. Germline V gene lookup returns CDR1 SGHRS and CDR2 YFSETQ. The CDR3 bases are TGCGCCAGCAGCTTGGTAGAGGGAGAGACCCAGTACTTC. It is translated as CASSLVEGETQYF.

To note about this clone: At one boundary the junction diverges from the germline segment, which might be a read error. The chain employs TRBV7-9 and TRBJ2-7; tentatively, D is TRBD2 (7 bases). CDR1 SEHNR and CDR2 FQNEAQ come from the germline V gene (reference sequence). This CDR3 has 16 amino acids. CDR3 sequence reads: CSSSLGEGGSSYEQYF. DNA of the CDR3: TGTTCCAGCAGCTTAGGCGAGGGGGGGAGCTCCTACGAGCAGTACTTC.

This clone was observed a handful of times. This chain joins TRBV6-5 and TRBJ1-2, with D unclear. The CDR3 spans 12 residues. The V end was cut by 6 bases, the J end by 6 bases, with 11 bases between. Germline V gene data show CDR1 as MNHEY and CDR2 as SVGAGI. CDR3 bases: TGTGCCAGCAGCCCCGACTCGGATGGCTACACCTTC. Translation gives CASSPDSDGYTF.

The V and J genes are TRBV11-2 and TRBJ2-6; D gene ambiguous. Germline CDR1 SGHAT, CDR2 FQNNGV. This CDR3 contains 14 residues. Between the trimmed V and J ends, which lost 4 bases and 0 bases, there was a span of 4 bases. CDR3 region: CASSSRSGANVLTF. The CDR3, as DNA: TGTGCCAGCAGCTCTCGCTCTGGGGCCAACGTCCTGACTTTC. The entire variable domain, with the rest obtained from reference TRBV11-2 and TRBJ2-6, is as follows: EAGVAQSPRYKIIEKRQSVAFWCNPISGHATLYWYQQILGQGPKLLIQFQNNGVVDDSQLPKDRFSAERLKGVDSTLKIQPAKLEDSAVYLCASSSRSGANVLTFGAGSRLTVL.

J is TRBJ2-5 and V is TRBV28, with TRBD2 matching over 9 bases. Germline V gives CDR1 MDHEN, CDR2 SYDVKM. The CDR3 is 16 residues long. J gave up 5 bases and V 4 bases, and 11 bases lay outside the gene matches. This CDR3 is CASSSPSAGGHETQYF. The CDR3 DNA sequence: TGTGCCAGCAGTTCCCCTTCGGCGGGGGGGCACGAGACCCAGTACTTC.

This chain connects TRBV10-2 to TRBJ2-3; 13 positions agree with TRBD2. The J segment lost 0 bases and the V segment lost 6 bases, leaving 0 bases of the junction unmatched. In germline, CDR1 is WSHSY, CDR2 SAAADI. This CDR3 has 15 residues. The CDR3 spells CASRGLAGSTDTQYF. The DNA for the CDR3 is TGCGCCAGCAGGGGACTAGCGGGGAGCACAGATACGCAGTATTTT.

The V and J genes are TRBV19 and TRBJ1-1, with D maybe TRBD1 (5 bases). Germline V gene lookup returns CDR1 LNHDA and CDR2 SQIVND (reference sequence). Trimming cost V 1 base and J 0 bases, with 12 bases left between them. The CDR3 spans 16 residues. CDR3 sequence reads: CASSIGRGVMNTEAFF. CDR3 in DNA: TGTGCCAGTAGTATAGGGAGGGGAGTAATGAACACTGAAGCTTTCTTT.

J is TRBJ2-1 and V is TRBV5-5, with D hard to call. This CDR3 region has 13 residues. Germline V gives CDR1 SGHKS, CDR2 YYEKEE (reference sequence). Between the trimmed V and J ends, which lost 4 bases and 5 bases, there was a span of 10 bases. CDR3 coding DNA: TGTGCCAGCAGCCCGTCGCCTAACAATGAGCAGTTCTTC. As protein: CASSPSPNNEQFF.

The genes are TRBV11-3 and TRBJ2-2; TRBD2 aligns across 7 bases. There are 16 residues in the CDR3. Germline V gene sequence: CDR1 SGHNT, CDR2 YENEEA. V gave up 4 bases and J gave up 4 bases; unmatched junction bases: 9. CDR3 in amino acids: CASSSREGLGTGELFF. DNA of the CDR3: TGTGCCAGCAGCTCAAGGGAGGGGTTGGGCACCGGGGAGCTGTTTTTT.

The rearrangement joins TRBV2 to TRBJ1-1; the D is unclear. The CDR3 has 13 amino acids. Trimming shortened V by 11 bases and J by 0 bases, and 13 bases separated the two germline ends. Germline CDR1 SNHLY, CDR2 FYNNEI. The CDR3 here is CARSTVMNTEAFF. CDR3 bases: TGTGCCCGGAGTACGGTGATGAACACTGAAGCTTTCTTT.

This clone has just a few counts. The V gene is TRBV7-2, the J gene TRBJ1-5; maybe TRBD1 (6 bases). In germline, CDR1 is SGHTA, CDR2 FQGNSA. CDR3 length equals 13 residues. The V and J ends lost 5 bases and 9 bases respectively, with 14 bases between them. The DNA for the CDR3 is TGTGCCAGCAGCCTGCGGGGGGCGGGGCCCCAGCATTTT. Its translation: CASSLRGAGPQHF.

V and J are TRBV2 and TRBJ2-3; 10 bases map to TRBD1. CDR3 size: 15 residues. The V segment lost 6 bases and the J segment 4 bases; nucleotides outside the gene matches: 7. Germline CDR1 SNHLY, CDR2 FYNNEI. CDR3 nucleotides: TGTGCCAGCAGCCAGGGACAGGGGAAGGCAGATACGCAGTATTTT. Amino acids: CASSQGQGKADTQYF. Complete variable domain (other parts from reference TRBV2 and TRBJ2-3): EPEVTQTPSHQVTQMGQEVILRCVPISNHLYFYWYRQILGQKVEFLVSFYNNEISEKSEIFDDQFSVERPDGSNFTLKIRSTKLEDSAMYFCASSQGQGKADTQYFGPGTRLTVL.

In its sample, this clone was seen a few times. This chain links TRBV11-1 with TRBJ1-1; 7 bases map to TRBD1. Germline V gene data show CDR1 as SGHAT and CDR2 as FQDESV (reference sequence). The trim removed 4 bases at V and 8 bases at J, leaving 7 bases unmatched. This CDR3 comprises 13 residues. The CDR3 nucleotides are TGTGCCAGCAGCTCAAACAGGGGTTCCGAAGCTTTCTTT. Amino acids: CASSSNRGSEAFF.

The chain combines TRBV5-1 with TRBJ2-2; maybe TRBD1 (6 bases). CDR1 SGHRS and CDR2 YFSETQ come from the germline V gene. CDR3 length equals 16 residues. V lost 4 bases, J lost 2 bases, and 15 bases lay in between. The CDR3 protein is CASSRFDRINTGELFF. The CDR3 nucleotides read TGCGCCAGCAGCCGCTTCGACAGGATCAACACCGGGGAGCTGTTTTTT.

DNA for the CDR3: TGTGCCAGCAGCTTAGTGCGTGGGGGCAGAAGTCCTGAAAAACTGTTTTTT. Encoded protein: CASSLVRGGRSPEKLFF. The genes are TRBV7-9 and TRBJ1-4, with D tentatively TRBD1 (6 bases). Trimming pared 1 base from V and 7 bases from J, leaving 19 bases between. CDR3 length: 17 amino acids. The V gene's germline CDR1 is SEHNR and CDR2 FQNEAQ (reference sequence).

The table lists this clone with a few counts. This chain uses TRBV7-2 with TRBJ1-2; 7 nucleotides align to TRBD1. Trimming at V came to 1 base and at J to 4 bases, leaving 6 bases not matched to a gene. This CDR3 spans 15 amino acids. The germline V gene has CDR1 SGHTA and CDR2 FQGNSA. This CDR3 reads CASSLEAGGGYGYTF. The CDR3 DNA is TGTGCCAGCAGCTTAGAGGCAGGGGGTGGCTATGGCTACACCTTC.

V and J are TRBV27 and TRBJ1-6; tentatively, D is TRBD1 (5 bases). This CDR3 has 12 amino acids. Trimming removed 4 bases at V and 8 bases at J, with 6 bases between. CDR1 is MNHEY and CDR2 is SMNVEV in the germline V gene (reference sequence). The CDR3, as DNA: TGTGCCAGCAGTTCAGGGTATTCACCCCTCCACTTT. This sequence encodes CASSSGYSPLHF.

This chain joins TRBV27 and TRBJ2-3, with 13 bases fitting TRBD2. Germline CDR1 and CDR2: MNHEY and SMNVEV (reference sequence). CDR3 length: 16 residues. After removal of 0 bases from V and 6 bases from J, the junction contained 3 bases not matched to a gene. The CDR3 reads CASSLSGLAGLDTQYF. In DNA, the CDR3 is TGTGCCAGCAGTTTATCGGGACTAGCGGGGCTTGATACGCAGTATTTT.

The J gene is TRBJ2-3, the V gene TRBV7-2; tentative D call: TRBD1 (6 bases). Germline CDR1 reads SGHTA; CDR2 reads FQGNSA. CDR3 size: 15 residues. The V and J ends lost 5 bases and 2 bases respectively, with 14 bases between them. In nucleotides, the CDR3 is TGTGCCAGCAGCGCACAGGGTTCCGTCACAGATACGCAGTATTTT. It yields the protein CASSAQGSVTDTQYF.